This record covers a single T cell receptor (beta chain). What it binds is not known. CDR3 length: 17 amino acids. CDR1 MGHRA and CDR2 YSYEKL come from the germline V gene. This sample is part of a study of human CD8 memory T cell subsets. General study points: Chao1 estimates indicated that stem-like memory T cells may be more diverse than precursor exhausted T cells. The study sequenced T cell receptor beta chains and no other chains.

The TCR beta sequencing libraries came from UMI-labeled 5' RACE. TCRdb reanalyzed the 5' RACE reads, giving one entry per CDR3 protein sequence and no DNA. Its table records fewer than 9,500 distinct CDR3 sequences. The sequence derives from a human donor in good health. Material for sequencing was CD8+ T cells from PBMCs. This chain joins TRBV4-1 and TRBJ2-1; checking the TCRdb D call of TRBD2 is not possible without DNA. The CDR3 loop is CASSQVAAGGSHNEQFF.